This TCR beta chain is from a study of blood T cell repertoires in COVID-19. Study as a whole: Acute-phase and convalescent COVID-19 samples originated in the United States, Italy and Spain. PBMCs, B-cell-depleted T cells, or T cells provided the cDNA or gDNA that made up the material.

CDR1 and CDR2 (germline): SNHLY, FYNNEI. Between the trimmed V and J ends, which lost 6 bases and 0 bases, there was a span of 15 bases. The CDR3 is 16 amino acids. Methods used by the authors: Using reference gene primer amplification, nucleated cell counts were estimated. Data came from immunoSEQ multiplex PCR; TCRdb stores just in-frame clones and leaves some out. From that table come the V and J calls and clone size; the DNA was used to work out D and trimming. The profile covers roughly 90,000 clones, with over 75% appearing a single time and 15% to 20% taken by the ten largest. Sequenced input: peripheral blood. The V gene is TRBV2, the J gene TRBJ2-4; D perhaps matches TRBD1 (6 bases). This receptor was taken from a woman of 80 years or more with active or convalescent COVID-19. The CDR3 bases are TGTGCCAGCAGCCTCGACAGGCTCCTAGCCAAAAACATTCAGTACTTC. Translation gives CASSLDRLLAKNIQYF.